This T cell receptor (beta chain) was sequenced during a study of cytomegalovirus exposure and HLA in healthy donors. Whole-study results and caveats: Presence/absence analyses rested on an assumption that sequencing depth was roughly uniform across donors.

Primers included in the PCR were 60 Vbeta and 13 Jbeta primers. Using immunoSEQ multiplex PCR, the repertoire was profiled, and TCRdb retains in-frame clones only, with some absent. The table shows more than 75,000 clones, with just under 80% occurring only once. About this clone itself: What it binds is not known.

Trimming removed 6 bases from V and 5 bases from J, with 11 bases in between. The germline CDR1 and CDR2 sequences are SEHNR and FQNEAQ (reference sequence). The CDR3 runs to 13 residues. The sequence was collected from a woman aged 40 to 50 in good health and CMV-seronegative. The sample comprised PBMCs. This rearrangement joins TRBV7-9 to TRBJ1-5; D unclear. CDR3 DNA: TGTGCCAGCAGTACCCACGGGGATCAGCCCCAGCATTTT. Its protein product is CASSTHGDQPQHF.